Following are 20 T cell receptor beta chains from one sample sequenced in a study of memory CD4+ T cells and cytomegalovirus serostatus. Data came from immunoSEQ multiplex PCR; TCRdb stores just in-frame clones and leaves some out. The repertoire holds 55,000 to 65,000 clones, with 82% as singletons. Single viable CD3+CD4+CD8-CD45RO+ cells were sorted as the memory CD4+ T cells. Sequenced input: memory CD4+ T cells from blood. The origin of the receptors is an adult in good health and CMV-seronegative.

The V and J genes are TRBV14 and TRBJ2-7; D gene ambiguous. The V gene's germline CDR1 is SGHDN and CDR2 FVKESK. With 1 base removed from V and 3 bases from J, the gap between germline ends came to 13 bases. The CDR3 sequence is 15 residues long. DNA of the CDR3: TGTGCCAGCAGCCAAGGTTGGCCCCTGGGCTACGAGCAGTACTTC. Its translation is CASSQGWPLGYEQYF. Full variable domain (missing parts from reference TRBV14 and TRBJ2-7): EAGVTQFPSHSVIEKGQTVTLRCDPISGHDNLYWYRRVMGKEIKFLLHFVKESKQDESGMPNNRFLAERTGGTYSTLKVQPAELEDSGVYFCASSQGWPLGYEQYFGPGTRLTVT.

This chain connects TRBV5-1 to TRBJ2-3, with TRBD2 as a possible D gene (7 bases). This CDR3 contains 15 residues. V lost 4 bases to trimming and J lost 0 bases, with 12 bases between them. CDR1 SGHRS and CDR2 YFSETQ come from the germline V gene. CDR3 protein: CASSLGGGSTDTQYF. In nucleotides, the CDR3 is TGCGCCAGCAGCCTGGGAGGGGGTAGCACAGATACGCAGTATTTT.

The CDR3: CASSDRGTQREQYF. The CDR3 DNA reads as TGTGCCAGCAGCGATAGGGGAACGCAACGCGAGCAGTACTTC. The chain joins TRBV5-6 to TRBJ2-7; D might be TRBD1 (5 bases). Germline loops: CDR1 SGHDT, CDR2 YYEEEE. The length of the CDR3 is 14 residues. Trimming shortened V by 4 bases and J by 6 bases, and 17 bases separated the two germline ends.

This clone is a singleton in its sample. The CDR3 loop is CASSVGGTSGAYNEQFF. In DNA, the CDR3 is TGTGCCAGCAGCGTAGGCGGGACTAGCGGGGCTTACAATGAGCAGTTCTTC. This sequence joins TRBV9 and TRBJ2-1; 13 bases align to TRBD2. This CDR3 has 17 amino acids. The trim removed 0 bases at V and 4 bases at J, leaving 4 bases unmatched. Germline CDR1 is SGDLS and CDR2 is YYNGEE.

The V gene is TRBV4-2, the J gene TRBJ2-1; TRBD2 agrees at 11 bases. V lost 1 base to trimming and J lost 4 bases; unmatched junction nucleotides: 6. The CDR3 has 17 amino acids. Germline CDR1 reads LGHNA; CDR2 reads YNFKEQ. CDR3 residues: CASSQVSGTSGYNEQFF. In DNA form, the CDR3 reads TGTGCCAGCAGCCAAGTTTCCGGGACTAGCGGTTACAATGAGCAGTTCTTC.

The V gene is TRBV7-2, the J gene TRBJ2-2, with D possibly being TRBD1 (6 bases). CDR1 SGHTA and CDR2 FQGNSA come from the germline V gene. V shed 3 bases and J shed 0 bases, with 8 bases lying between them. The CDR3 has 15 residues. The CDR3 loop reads CASSLGQANTGELFF. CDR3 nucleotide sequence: TGTGCCAGCAGCTTGGGACAAGCGAACACCGGGGAGCTGTTTTTT. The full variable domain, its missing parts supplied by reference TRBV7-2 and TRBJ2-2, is GAGVSQSPSNKVTEKGKDVELRCDPISGHTALYWYRQSLGQGLEFLIYFQGNSAPDKSGLPSDRFSAERTGGSVSTLTIQRTQQEDSAVYLCASSLGQANTGELFFGEGSRLTVL.

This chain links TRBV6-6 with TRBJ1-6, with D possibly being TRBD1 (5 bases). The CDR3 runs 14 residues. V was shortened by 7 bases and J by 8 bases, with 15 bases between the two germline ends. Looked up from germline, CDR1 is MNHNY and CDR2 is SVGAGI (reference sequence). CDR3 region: CASTPSGTYSPLHF. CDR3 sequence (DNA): TGTGCCAGCACTCCCTCCGGGACCTATTCACCCCTCCACTTT.

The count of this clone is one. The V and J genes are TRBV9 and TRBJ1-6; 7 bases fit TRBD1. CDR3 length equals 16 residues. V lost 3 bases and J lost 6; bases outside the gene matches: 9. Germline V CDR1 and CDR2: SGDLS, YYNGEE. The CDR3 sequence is CASSATAGTANSPLHF. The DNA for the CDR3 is TGTGCCAGCAGCGCTACAGCCGGGACAGCTAATTCACCCCTCCACTTT.

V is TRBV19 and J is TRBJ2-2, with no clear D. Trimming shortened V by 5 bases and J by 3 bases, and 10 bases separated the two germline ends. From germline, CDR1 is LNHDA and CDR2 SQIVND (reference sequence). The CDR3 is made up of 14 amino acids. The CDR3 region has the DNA TGTGCCAGTAGTCCACCCCAGGACACCGGGGAGCTGTTTTTT. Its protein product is CASSPPQDTGELFF.

DNA for the CDR3: TGTGCCAGCAGCACCCTGGGCCCATACGAGCAGTACTTC. Residues: CASSTLGPYEQYF. The chain employs TRBV28 and TRBJ2-7; D unclear. The CDR3 totals 13 residues. V lost 6 bases, J lost 4 bases, and 13 bases lay in between. CDR1 is MDHEN and CDR2 is SYDVKM in the germline V gene.

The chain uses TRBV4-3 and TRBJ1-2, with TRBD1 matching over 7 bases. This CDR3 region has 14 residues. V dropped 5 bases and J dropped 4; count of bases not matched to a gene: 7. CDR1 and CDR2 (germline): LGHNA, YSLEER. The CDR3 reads CASSRAGGSYGYTF. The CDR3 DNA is TGCGCCAGCAGCAGGGCAGGGGGGAGCTATGGCTACACCTTC.

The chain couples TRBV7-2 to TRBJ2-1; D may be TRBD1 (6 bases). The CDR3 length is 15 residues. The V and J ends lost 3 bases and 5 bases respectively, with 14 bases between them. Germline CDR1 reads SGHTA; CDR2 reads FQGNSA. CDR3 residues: CASSFTQGSNNEQFF. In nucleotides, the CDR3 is TGTGCCAGCAGCTTTACTCAGGGGTCAAACAATGAGCAGTTCTTC.

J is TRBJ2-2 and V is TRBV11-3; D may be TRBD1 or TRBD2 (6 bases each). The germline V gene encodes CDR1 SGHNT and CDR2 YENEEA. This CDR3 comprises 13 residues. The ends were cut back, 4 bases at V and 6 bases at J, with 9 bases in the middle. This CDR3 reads CASSWGAPGELFF. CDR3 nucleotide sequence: TGTGCCAGCAGCTGGGGGGCACCCGGGGAGCTGTTTTTT.

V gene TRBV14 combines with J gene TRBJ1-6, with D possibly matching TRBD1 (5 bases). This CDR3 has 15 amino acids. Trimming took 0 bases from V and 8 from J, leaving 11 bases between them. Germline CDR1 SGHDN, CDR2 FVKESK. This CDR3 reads CASSQEAGFHSPLHF. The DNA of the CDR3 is TGTGCCAGCAGCCAAGAAGCAGGGTTCCATTCACCCCTCCACTTT.

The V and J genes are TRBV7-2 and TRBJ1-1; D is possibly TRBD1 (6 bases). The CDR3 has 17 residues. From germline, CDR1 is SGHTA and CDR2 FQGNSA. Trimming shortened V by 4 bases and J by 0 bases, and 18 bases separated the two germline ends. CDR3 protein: CASSSRDRSYMNTEAFF. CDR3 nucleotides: TGTGCCAGCAGCTCCCGTGACAGGAGTTATATGAACACTGAAGCTTTCTTT.

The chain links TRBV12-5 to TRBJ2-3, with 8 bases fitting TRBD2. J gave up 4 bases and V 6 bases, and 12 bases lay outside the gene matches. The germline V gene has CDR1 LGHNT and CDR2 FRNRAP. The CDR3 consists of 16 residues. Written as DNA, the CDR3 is TGTGCTAGTGGATTTGCGGGGGCGGGGGGAGCAGATACGCAGTATTTT. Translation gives CASGFAGAGGADTQYF. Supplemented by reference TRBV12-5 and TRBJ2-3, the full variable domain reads DARVTQTPRHKVTEMGQEVTMRCQPILGHNTVFWYRQTMMQGLELLAYFRNRAPLDDSGMPKDRFSAEMPDATLATLKIQPSEPRDSAVYFCASGFAGAGGADTQYFGPGTRLTVL.

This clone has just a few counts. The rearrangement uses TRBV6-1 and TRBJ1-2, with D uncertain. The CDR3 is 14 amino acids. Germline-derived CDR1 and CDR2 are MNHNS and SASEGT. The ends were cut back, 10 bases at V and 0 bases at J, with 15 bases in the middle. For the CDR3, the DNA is TGTGCCACACTGGTGGCGGGAGCTAACTATGGCTACACCTTC. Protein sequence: CATLVAGANYGYTF.

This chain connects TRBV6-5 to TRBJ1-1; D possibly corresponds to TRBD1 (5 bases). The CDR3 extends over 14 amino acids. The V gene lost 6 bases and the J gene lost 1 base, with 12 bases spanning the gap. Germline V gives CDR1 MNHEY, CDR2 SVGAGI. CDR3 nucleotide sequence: TGTGCCAGCAGCATAATGGGGGGGAACACTGAAGCTTTCTTT. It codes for CASSIMGGNTEAFF.

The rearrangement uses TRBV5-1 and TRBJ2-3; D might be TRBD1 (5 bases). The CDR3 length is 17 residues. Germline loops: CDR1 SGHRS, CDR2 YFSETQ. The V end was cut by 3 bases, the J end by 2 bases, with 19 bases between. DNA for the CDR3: TGCGCCAGCAGCTCCCCCAGGGTAAGAGTTCTCACAGATACGCAGTATTTT. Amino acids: CASSSPRVRVLTDTQYF.

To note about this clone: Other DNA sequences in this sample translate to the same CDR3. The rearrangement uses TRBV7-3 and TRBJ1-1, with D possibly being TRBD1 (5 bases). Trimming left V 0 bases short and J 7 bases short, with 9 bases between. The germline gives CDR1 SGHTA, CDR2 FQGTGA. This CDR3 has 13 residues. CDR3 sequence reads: CASSLTGQGEAFF. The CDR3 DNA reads TGTGCCAGCAGCTTAACGGGGCAGGGTGAAGCTTTCTTT.